The 7 T cell receptor beta chains below all came from one sample that was sequenced in a study of blood T cells in healthy people across ages. Through a sample-barcoded 5' primer and a J-beta primer mix, a second PCR was run for roughly 6 to 11 cycles. Using its own MiXCR run on the 5' RACE reads, TCRdb lists one record per CDR3 protein. The data contain over 1.5 million distinct CDR3 sequences, about 50% of them singletons. Sequencing was carried out using blood. The receptors shown here come from a woman in her forties in good health.

V is TRBV5-6 and J is TRBJ2-1, with D perhaps matching TRBD1 or TRBD2 (5 bases each). V lost 3 bases, J lost 3 bases, and 13 bases lay in between. CDR3 size: 15 residues. Germline CDR1 is SGHDT and CDR2 is YYEEEE. The CDR3 here is CASSSEPGSYNEQFF. CDR3 coding DNA: TGTGCCAGCAGCTCAGAACCAGGGAGCTACAATGAGCAGTTCTTC.

This clonotype was recorded only once. In nucleotides, the CDR3 is TGCAGTGCTGCGCCGGACGCTCAGCCCCAGCATTTT. This codes for CSAAPDAQPQHF. The V and J genes are TRBV20-1 and TRBJ1-5; D remains ambiguous. V lost 5 bases and J lost 6, with 11 bases in between. CDR3 length: 12 residues. Germline CDR1 reads DFQATT; CDR2 reads SNEGSKA (reference sequence).

This clonotype has only a few counts. This sequence joins TRBV29-1 and TRBJ2-7; TRBD1 agrees at 7 bases. Per germline, CDR1 SQVTM and CDR2 ANQGSEA. The CDR3 is made up of 16 amino acids. With 3 bases clipped from V and 4 bases from J, the junction kept 15 bases outside the gene matches. CDR3 sequence reads: CSVEVWPEDREYEQYF. The CDR3 DNA is TGCAGCGTTGAGGTATGGCCGGAAGACAGGGAATACGAGCAGTACTTC.

The chain links TRBV2 to TRBJ1-4; D call uncertain. CDR1 is SNHLY, CDR2 FYNNEI, per germline. This CDR3 has 15 residues. V lost 4 bases and J lost 6, with 15 bases in between. The CDR3 spells CASSVVLGPDEKLFF. In DNA, the CDR3 is TGTGCCAGCAGTGTTGTACTCGGGCCGGATGAAAAACTGTTTTTT.

As regards this clonotype: One end of the junction varies from germline; a read error may be responsible. V is TRBV27 and J is TRBJ2-4; possibly TRBD2 for D (6 bases). The germline CDR1 and CDR2 sequences are MNHEY and SMNVEV (reference sequence). This CDR3 has 14 residues. The CDR3 DNA sequence: TGTACCAGCAGCCCATCCCCGGGGCGGGGCATTCAGTACTTC. This codes for CTSSPSPGRGIQYF.

This clonotype was recorded a few times. J is TRBJ2-6 and V is TRBV6-1; possible D gene TRBD2, 5 bases. Germline CDR1 MNHNS, CDR2 SASEGT. The CDR3 spans 18 residues. Trimming took 0 bases from V and 1 from J, leaving 13 bases between them. The CDR3 nucleotides are TGTGCCAGCAGTGAAGCAGCCGGGGTTATATCTGGGGCCAACGTCCTGACTTTC. Its protein is CASSEAAGVISGANVLTF.

This clonotype has a count of ten or more. The V call is TRBV7-2, the J call TRBJ1-5; the D is unclear. V was pared by 1 base and J by 2 bases, with 3 bases between. Germline CDR1 SGHTA, CDR2 FQGNSA. The CDR3 runs to 13 residues. The CDR3 region has the DNA TGTGCCAGCAGCTTAGTAGGCAATCAGCCCCAGCATTTT. Its protein is CASSLVGNQPQHF.